This TCR beta chain was retrieved from a study of T cells in Graves' hyperthyroidism and ophthalmopathy. This clonotype was detected a few times. Its antigen is currently unknown. Study-wide results and limits: Ophthalmopathy onset followed model prediction by a median around 6.6 months.

It was RNA transcripts that yielded the amplified TCR beta CDR3 regions. First-round RT-PCR with HTBI primers amplified the TCR CDR3 region. Using its own MiXCR run on the multiplex PCR reads, TCRdb lists one record per CDR3 protein. This sample has about 600,000 distinct CDR3 sequences, with over 12% found just once. V shed 6 bases and J shed 5 bases, with 13 bases lying between them. Germline CDR1 MRHNA, CDR2 SNTAGT. The CDR3 has 14 amino acids. Clinical symptoms, serum thyroxine and TRAb, thyroid ultrasound and orbital computed tomography together formed the diagnostic basis. PBMCs stemmed from under 11 ml fresh peripheral blood.

This receptor was obtained from a woman between 18 and 29 years old with Graves' ophthalmopathy. Input material: blood. This chain uses TRBV6-4 with TRBJ2-2; TRBD1 might be the D (6 bases). The CDR3 DNA reads as TGTGCCAGCAGAGGGGAAACAGGGACCGGGGAGCTGTTTTTT. The encoded protein is CASRGETGTGELFF.